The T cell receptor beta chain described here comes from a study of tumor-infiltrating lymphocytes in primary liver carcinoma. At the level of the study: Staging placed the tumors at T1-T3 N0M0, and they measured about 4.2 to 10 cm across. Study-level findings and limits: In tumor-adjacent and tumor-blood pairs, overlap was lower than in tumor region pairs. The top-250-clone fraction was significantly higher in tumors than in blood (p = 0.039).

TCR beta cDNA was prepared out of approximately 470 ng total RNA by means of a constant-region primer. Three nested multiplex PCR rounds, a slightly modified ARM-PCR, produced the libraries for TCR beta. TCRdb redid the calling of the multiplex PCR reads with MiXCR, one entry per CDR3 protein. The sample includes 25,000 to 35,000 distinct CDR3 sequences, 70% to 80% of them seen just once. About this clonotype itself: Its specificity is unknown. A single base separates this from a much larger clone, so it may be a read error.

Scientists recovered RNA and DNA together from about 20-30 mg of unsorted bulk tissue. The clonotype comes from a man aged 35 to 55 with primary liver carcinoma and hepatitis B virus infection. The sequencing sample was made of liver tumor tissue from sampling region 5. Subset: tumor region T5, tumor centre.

DNA for the CDR3: TGCGCCAGCAGCCAAGAAGGCCCCACCTACGTGCAGTACTTC. Translated: CASSQEGPTYVQYF. V is TRBV4-3 and J is TRBJ2-7; no clear D. The germline CDR1 and CDR2 sequences are LGHNA and YSLEER. This CDR3 is built from 14 residues.